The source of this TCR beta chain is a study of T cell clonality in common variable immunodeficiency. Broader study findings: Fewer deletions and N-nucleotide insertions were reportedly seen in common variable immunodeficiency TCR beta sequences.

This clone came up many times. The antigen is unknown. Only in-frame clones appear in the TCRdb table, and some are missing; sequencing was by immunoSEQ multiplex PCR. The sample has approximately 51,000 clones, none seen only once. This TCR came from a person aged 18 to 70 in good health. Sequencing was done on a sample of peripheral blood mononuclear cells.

The CDR3 bases that were read are TGTGCCAGCAGCGCACCCCCGGGACAGGGTTACGAG. This codes for CASSAPPGQGYE. The entire CDR3 protein reads CASSAPPGQGYEQYF. The rearrangement uses TRBV5-4 and TRBJ2-7; TRBD1 matches at 9 bases. The read is 3 residues too short to cover the CDR3 end, so that end is filled in from the germline J gene. The CDR3 extends over 15 amino acids. With V trimmed by 4 bases and J by 4 bases, 9 bases remained unmatched. Germline CDR1 and CDR2: SGHNT and YYREEE (reference sequence). The whole variable domain, filled in from reference TRBV5-4 and TRBJ2-7, reads ETGVTQSPTHLIKTRGQQVTLRCSSQSGHNTVSWYQQALGQGPQFIFQYYREEENGRGNFPPRFSGLQFPNYSSELNVNALELDDSALYLCASSAPPGQGYEQYFGPGTRLTVT.